The T cell receptor (beta chain) described here comes from a study of T cell responses to AZD1222 COVID-19 vaccine. Study conclusions and caveats: Across spike, vaccine-associated CD4 TCRs were found, dominant at 160-218 and 743-854. Once two AZD1222 doses were given, Spike-specific TCR breadth and depth went up. There were repertoire samples only from the period after the peak T cell response.

Only in-frame clones appear in the TCRdb table, and some are missing; sequencing was by immunoSEQ multiplex PCR. Among 75,000 to 90,000 clones, 70% to 85% were seen once, and the ten largest hold around 21%. Germline values: CDR1 LNHNV, CDR2 YYDKDF (reference sequence). The CDR3 has 18 residues. V lost 0 bases and J 7 bases, leaving 19 bases between the germline ends. A word on this clone: Its antigen is not known.

V usage is TRBV15 and J usage is TRBJ1-6, with a weak D call TRBD1 (5 bases). This clonotype originated in an adult in good health. Sample: peripheral blood, taken on day 0 of AZD1222 vaccination. CDR3 in DNA: TGTGCCACCAGCAGAGATCCCCGGGACCCCTTGGGGAATTCACCCCTCCACTTT. This encodes CATSRDPRDPLGNSPLHF.